The 13 T cell receptor beta chains reported below all come from one sample, sequenced in a study of lymphopenia after photon versus proton radiotherapy. The repertoire was sequenced with immunoSEQ multiplex PCR; TCRdb's copy has only in-frame clones and lacks some. The profile shows 150,000 to 200,000 clones, approximately 90% of them singletons. This specimen was peripheral blood, taken from a patient treated with photon-based radiotherapy. Receptor source: a man aged 45-65 years with gastric cancer.

This clone was counted once. V gene TRBV9 combines with J gene TRBJ2-3; no clear D gene. This CDR3 has 11 residues. The V end was cut by 5 bases, the J end by 3 bases, with 4 bases between. CDR1 and CDR2 from the germline V gene are SGDLS and YYNGEE. The CDR3 loop reads CASSTTDTQYF. The CDR3 DNA reads as TGTGCCAGCAGTACTACAGATACGCAGTATTTT.

Turning to this clone: Other DNA variants within this sample encode the same CDR3. The chain is built from TRBV6-1 and TRBJ1-2; D is unresolved. This CDR3 comprises 12 residues. The V end was cut by 2 bases, the J end by 7 bases, with 8 bases between. The germline CDR1 and CDR2 sequences are MNHNS and SASEGT. The CDR3 is CASSESGRGYTF. In nucleotides, the CDR3 is TGTGCCAGCAGTGAATCTGGACGTGGCTACACCTTC.

As DNA, the CDR3 is TGTGCCAGCAGCTTAGGGCTAGCGGGAGCGGAGACCCAGTACTTC. It is translated as CASSLGLAGAETQYF. The chain combines TRBV5-4 with TRBJ2-5; TRBD2 aligns across 10 bases. Looked up from germline, CDR1 is SGHNT and CDR2 is YYREEE (reference sequence). With 2 bases clipped from V and 5 bases from J, the junction kept 6 bases outside the gene matches. The CDR3 has 15 residues.

The V call is TRBV5-6, the J call TRBJ2-7; 15 bases align to TRBD2. CDR3 size: 17 residues. V was clipped by 4 bases and J by 0 bases; unmatched bases: 5. The germline CDR1 and CDR2 sequences are SGHDT and YYEEEE. The CDR3 sequence: CASSLGLAGGHSYEQYF. The CDR3 DNA is TGTGCCAGCAGCCTGGGACTAGCGGGAGGACACTCCTACGAGCAGTACTTC.

This clone has a single count. V is TRBV4-1 and J is TRBJ1-2; D remains ambiguous. The germline V gene has CDR1 MGHRA and CDR2 YSYEKL. The length of the CDR3 is 12 residues. Trimming cost V 0 bases and J 3 bases, with 2 bases left between them. CDR3 DNA sequence: TGCGCCAGCAGCCAAGACTACTATGGCTACACCTTC. Translating it yields CASSQDYYGYTF.

V usage is TRBV5-1 and J usage is TRBJ2-5; 7 bases map to TRBD1. V lost 0 bases to trimming and J lost 5 bases; unmatched junction nucleotides: 4. There are 14 residues in the CDR3. The germline V gene encodes CDR1 SGHRS and CDR2 YFSETQ. CDR3 DNA sequence: TGCGCCAGCAGCTTGGCGACAGGGTACGAGACCCAGTACTTC. Protein sequence: CASSLATGYETQYF.

The chain is built from TRBV11-3 and TRBJ2-3; 8 bases are shared with TRBD1. CDR1 and CDR2 (germline): SGHNT, YENEEA. This CDR3 is 17 amino acids long. V was clipped by 1 base and J by 3 bases; unmatched bases: 9. CDR3 sequence (DNA): TGTGCCAGCAGCTTAGGATTGTGGGGACAGGAAACAGATACGCAGTATTTT. Protein: CASSLGLWGQETDTQYF.

The CDR3 sequence: CASSEETVYEQYF. The CDR3 region has the DNA TGTGCCAGCAGTGAAGAGACAGTATACGAGCAGTACTTC. The chain employs TRBV25-1 and TRBJ2-7; D may be TRBD1 (5 bases). The germline V gene encodes CDR1 MGHDK and CDR2 SYGVNS. The CDR3 is made up of 13 amino acids. Deletions cut 2 bases from V and 4 bases from J, with 9 bases between.

The rearrangement links TRBV5-1 to TRBJ1-1; the match to TRBD1 covers 8 bases. The trim removed 4 bases at V and 8 bases at J, leaving 10 bases unmatched. Germline V gene sequence: CDR1 SGHRS, CDR2 YFSETQ. The CDR3 is 14 residues long. The CDR3 DNA reads TGCGCCAGCAGCGCCAGGACAGGGAACTCGGAAGCTTTCTTT. It codes for CASSARTGNSEAFF.

This chain connects TRBV5-6 to TRBJ2-1; the D is unclear. With 2 bases removed from V and 2 bases from J, the gap between germline ends came to 8 bases. Germline loops: CDR1 SGHDT, CDR2 YYEEEE. The CDR3 sequence is 14 residues long. CDR3 sequence reads: CASSLAYPYNEQFF. CDR3 nucleotides: TGTGCCAGCAGCTTAGCGTACCCCTACAATGAGCAGTTCTTC.

The chain links TRBV14 to TRBJ2-1, with D maybe TRBD2 (5 bases). CDR3 size: 13 residues. CDR1 and CDR2 from the germline V gene are SGHDN and FVKESK. V lost 4 bases to trimming and J lost 5 bases, with 9 bases between them. CDR3 in amino acids: CASSPLRDNEQFF. CDR3 DNA sequence: TGTGCCAGCAGCCCCCTGAGGGACAATGAGCAGTTCTTC.

The chain has TRBV7-2 and TRBJ2-2, with a weak D call TRBD2 (5 bases). With 2 bases removed from V and 6 bases from J, the gap between germline ends came to 19 bases. Germline V lookup: CDR1 SGHTA, CDR2 FQGNSA. This CDR3 is built from 17 residues. In DNA form, the CDR3 reads TGTGCCAGCAGCTTACGGGCACAAACTAGGCCAGCCGGGGAGCTGTTTTTT. It translates to CASSLRAQTRPAGELFF.

The chain has TRBV23-1 and TRBJ2-7; D might be TRBD2 (7 bases). TRBV23-1 belongs to the ORF category, with a function that is uncertain. Trimming stripped 6 bases from V and 3 bases from J, with 15 bases between. There are 14 residues in the CDR3. CDR3 in DNA: TGCGCCAGCAGCCTCATGGGGGGGCGCTACGAGCAGTACTTC. It specifies CASSLMGGRYEQYF.